The 14 T cell receptor beta chains presented below share a single source sample, sequenced in a study of human T cells and chemical hapten exposure. Regarding time point: patch test 2, 6 weeks after DPC sensitization. Treatment specified: therapeutic diphenylcyclopropenone sensitization with weekly scalp DPC. MiXCR was run by TCRdb on the RACE reads, yielding one entry per CDR3 protein. Of nearly 95,000 distinct CDR3 sequences in the sample, more than 9.5% are singletons; the top ten hold roughly 2.3%. Here the sequenced sample was whole blood, taken in connection with sensitization to the hapten diphenylcyclopropenone (DPC). These receptors all stem from a man aged 40-55 years with alopecia areata. Some clones in this sample may be carry-over from other donors' samples.

This clonotype was counted a few times. The genes are TRBV28 and TRBJ2-1; a weak D match, TRBD1 (5 bases). The germline gives CDR1 MDHEN, CDR2 SYDVKM. This CDR3 contains 13 residues. The V gene lost 7 bases and the J gene lost 8 bases, with 15 bases spanning the gap. The CDR3 bases are TGTGCCAGCACTCATGGCAGGGTTGATGAGCAGTTCTTC. This translates into CASTHGRVDEQFF.

The table lists this clonotype with a few counts. The chain recombines TRBV3-1 with TRBJ2-2, with D hard to call. V shed 0 bases and J shed 6 bases, with 8 bases lying between them. CDR1 and CDR2 (germline): LGHDT, YNNKEL (reference sequence). CDR3 length equals 14 residues. The chain's CDR3 is CASSQDSRSGELFF. CDR3 DNA: TGTGCCAGCAGCCAAGATAGTAGGTCCGGGGAGCTGTTTTTT.

This chain links TRBV7-2 with TRBJ2-1, with TRBD1 matching 9 bases. Germline V gene data show CDR1 as SGHTA and CDR2 as FQGNSA. V lost 5 bases, J lost 5 bases, and 1 base stayed unmatched. This CDR3 is built from 13 residues. CDR3 nucleotides: TGTGCCAGCAGCAGGACAGGGGACAATGAGCAGTTCTTC. The encoded protein is CASSRTGDNEQFF.

This clonotype has at least ten counts. V is TRBV7-8 and J is TRBJ2-5, with unresolved D. This CDR3 spans 13 amino acids. Trimming took off 1 base at V and 0 bases at J, with 3 bases between the two ends. Germline V lookup: CDR1 SGHVS, CDR2 FQNEAQ. The CDR3, as DNA: TGTGCCAGCAGCTTAGGGGACCAAGAGACCCAGTACTTC. Its protein product is CASSLGDQETQYF.

This clonotype was seen more than once but under ten times. The chain is built from TRBV6-5 and TRBJ2-3; the D is unclear. CDR1 is MNHEY, CDR2 SVGAGI, per germline. V gave up 7 bases and J gave up 3 bases, with 5 bases separating them. This CDR3 comprises 11 residues. The CDR3 spells CASKYTDTQYF. DNA of the CDR3: TGTGCCAGCAAATATACAGATACGCAGTATTTT.

This clonotype has ten or more counts. This rearrangement joins TRBV9 to TRBJ2-3; D perhaps matches TRBD2 (6 bases). Germline assignment: CDR1 SGDLS and CDR2 YYNGEE. Between the trimmed V and J ends, which lost 10 bases and 2 bases, there was a span of 20 bases. The CDR3 is 15 residues long. For the CDR3, the DNA is TGTGCCCCTAGCGACACATTGCGGAACACAGATACGCAGTATTTT. Translation: CAPSDTLRNTDTQYF. The variable domain in full, completed from reference TRBV9 and TRBJ2-3, reads DSGVTQTPKHLITATGQRVTLRCSPRSGDLSVYWYQQSLDQGLQFLIQYYNGEERAKGNILERFSAQQFPDLHSELNLSSLELGDSALYFCAPSDTLRNTDTQYFGPGTRLTVL.

This clonotype appeared a few times. The chain couples TRBV18 to TRBJ2-3; 9 bases match TRBD1. Per germline, CDR1 KGHSH and CDR2 LQKENI. J lost 3 bases, V lost 3 bases, and 1 base had no gene match. The CDR3 has 14 residues. The CDR3 DNA is TGTGCCAGCTCACCCGGGACAGGGACAGATACGCAGTATTTT. Protein: CASSPGTGTDTQYF.

This clonotype is a singleton in its sample. A read error may be the cause here, since a much bigger clone is one base away. This sequence joins TRBV10-3 and TRBJ1-5; 7 bases map to TRBD1. The germline CDR1 and CDR2 sequences are ENHRY and SYGVKD. The CDR3 runs 15 residues. CDR3 loop: CVISELGQRDQPQHF. CDR3 DNA: TGTGTCATCAGTGAGTTGGGACAGCGGGATCAGCCCCAGCATTTT.

The chain carries TRBV29-1 and TRBJ2-2, with D tentatively TRBD2 (6 bases). This CDR3 contains 14 residues. Trimming shortened V by 3 bases and J by 3 bases, and 11 bases separated the two germline ends. Per germline, CDR1 SQVTM and CDR2 ANQGSEA. CDR3 sequence reads: CSVDVGGDTGELFF. In DNA, the CDR3 is TGCAGCGTTGACGTGGGAGGCGACACCGGGGAGCTGTTTTTT.

The chain joins TRBV18 to TRBJ2-1; 12 nucleotides agree with TRBD2. The germline V gene has CDR1 KGHSH and CDR2 LQKENI. The CDR3 is made up of 15 amino acids. Trimming cost V 4 bases and J 8 bases; bases outside gene matches: 6. The CDR3 DNA sequence: TGTGCCAGCTCACTTCGGACTAGCGGGGAAGATGAGCAGTTCTTC. Its translation: CASSLRTSGEDEQFF. Full variable domain (rest looked up from reference TRBV18 and TRBJ2-1): NAGVMQNPRHLVRRRGQEARLRCSPMKGHSHVYWYRQLPEEGLKFMVYLQKENIIDESGMPKERFSAEFPKEGPSILRIQQVVRGDSAAYFCASSLRTSGEDEQFFGPGTRLTVL.

This clonotype was seen a handful of times. The chain couples TRBV6-5 to TRBJ1-2; a possible D gene is TRBD1 (6 bases). The germline V gene encodes CDR1 MNHEY and CDR2 SVGAGI. CDR3 length: 15 amino acids. V shed 2 bases and J shed 2 bases, with 12 bases lying between them. CDR3 sequence: CASSYAQRGNYGYTF. CDR3 nucleotide sequence: TGTGCCAGCAGTTACGCGCAAAGGGGGAACTATGGCTACACCTTC.

This clonotype showed up just a few times. The V gene is TRBV2, the J gene TRBJ1-2; 11 bases are a match to TRBD1. The V gene's germline CDR1 is SNHLY and CDR2 FYNNEI. The V segment lost 6 bases and the J segment 3 bases; nucleotides outside the gene matches: 3. The CDR3 totals 14 residues. CDR3 coding DNA: TGTGCCAGCAGGGGGGGACAGGGGGACTATGGCTACACCTTC. It codes for CASRGGQGDYGYTF.

The chain combines TRBV19 with TRBJ2-1, with TRBD2 matching over 11 bases. The CDR3 is 19 amino acids. Trimming cost V 3 bases and J 1 base; bases outside gene matches: 11. Germline lookup yields CDR1 LNHDA and CDR2 SQIVND (reference sequence). CDR3 sequence (DNA): TGTGCCAGTAGTATCGATCCGCCATGGACTAGCGGGTCCTACAATGAGCAGTTCTTC. It is translated as CASSIDPPWTSGSYNEQFF.

This clonotype was counted a few times. The genes are TRBV7-2 and TRBJ1-3; D gene uncertain. Between the trimmed V and J ends, which lost 1 base and 4 bases, there was a span of 11 bases. In germline, CDR1 is SGHTA, CDR2 FQGNSA. The CDR3 runs to 15 residues. The CDR3 protein is CASSLVMGAGNTIYF. The CDR3 DNA is TGTGCCAGCAGCTTAGTGATGGGTGCCGGAAACACCATATATTTT.